Listed here are 24 T cell receptor beta chains from one sample, sequenced in a study of blood T cell repertoires in COVID-19. Only in-frame clones appear in the TCRdb table, and some are missing; sequencing was by immunoSEQ multiplex PCR. Of over 90,000 clones listed, roughly nine tenths are singletons. Material for sequencing was peripheral blood. The receptors were sampled from a woman of 80 years or more in a cohort sampled during active COVID-19.

The chain carries TRBV24-1 and TRBJ2-2, with 10 bases identical to TRBD1. The V segment lost 0 bases and the J segment 1 base; nucleotides outside the gene matches: 7. The CDR3 runs to 19 residues. Germline CDR1 and CDR2: KGHDR and SFDVKD. CDR3 in amino acids: CATSDLQDRGLGNTGELFF. DNA of the CDR3: TGTGCCACCAGTGATTTGCAGGACAGGGGGTTAGGGAACACCGGGGAGCTGTTTTTT.

The genes are TRBV27 and TRBJ2-5; 10 bases map to TRBD2. There are 16 residues in the CDR3. Germline V CDR1 and CDR2: MNHEY, SMNVEV (reference sequence). Trimming took 4 bases from V and 2 from J; bases not matched to a gene: 7. The DNA of the CDR3 is TGTGCCAGCAGTTACTTCAGGACTAGCGGTCAAGAGACCCAGTACTTC. This gives the protein CASSYFRTSGQETQYF.

The chain is built from TRBV29-1 and TRBJ1-3; TRBD1 matches 7 bases. After removal of 0 bases from V and 5 bases from J, the junction contained 4 bases not matched to a gene. CDR1 and CDR2 (germline): SQVTM, ANQGSEA. This CDR3 spans 14 amino acids. DNA of the CDR3: TGCAGCGTTGAAGACAGGGGGGTACGAAACACCATATATTTT. Translated, it gives CSVEDRGVRNTIYF.

This chain connects TRBV5-4 to TRBJ1-6; TRBD1 aligns across 8 bases. This CDR3 has 14 amino acids. Germline assignment: CDR1 SGHNT and CDR2 YYREEE (reference sequence). Germline trimming cut 3 bases from V and 10 bases from J; bases unmatched to any gene: 6. The CDR3 loop is CASSWQGAQSPLHF. CDR3 nucleotides: TGTGCCAGCAGCTGGCAGGGGGCCCAATCACCCCTCCACTTT.

Only one count was recorded for this clone. The chain is built from TRBV11-2 and TRBJ2-2, with TRBD2 identical over 11 bases. J lost 8 bases, V lost 5 bases, and 7 bases had no gene match. Germline-derived CDR1 and CDR2 are SGHAT and FQNNGV. This CDR3 has 15 amino acids. CDR3 residues: CASSLTSGMGGELFF. Written as DNA, the CDR3 is TGTGCCAGCAGCCTGACTAGCGGGATGGGGGGGGAGCTGTTTTTT.

The V gene is TRBV18, the J gene TRBJ2-2, with D possibly being TRBD1 (5 bases). Per germline, CDR1 KGHSH and CDR2 LQKENI. This CDR3 has 15 residues. V dropped 5 bases and J dropped 5 bases, with 15 bases sitting between them. DNA for the CDR3: TGTGCCAGCTCATTTGGACAAGATCTTACCGGGGAGCTGTTTTTT. Protein: CASSFGQDLTGELFF.

The chain combines TRBV5-1 with TRBJ1-6; 8 nucleotides match TRBD1. The germline gives CDR1 SGHRS, CDR2 YFSETQ. The length of the CDR3 is 15 residues. With V trimmed by 0 bases and J by 6 bases, 2 bases remained unmatched. CDR3 loop: CASSLVGQGNSPLHF. The CDR3 nucleotides are TGCGCCAGCAGCTTGGTAGGACAGGGTAATTCACCCCTCCACTTT.

The chain couples TRBV13 to TRBJ2-5; 10 nucleotides agree with TRBD2. There are 15 residues in the CDR3. In germline, CDR1 is PRHDT, CDR2 FYEKMQ (reference sequence). V shed 0 bases, J shed 5 bases, and the junction held 3 bases outside the gene matches. The DNA for the CDR3 is TGTGCCAGCAGCTTAGGGGTAGCGGGGGGCGAGACCCAGTACTTC. It translates to CASSLGVAGGETQYF.

CDR3 protein: CASSSGTSGSRVGEQFF. For the CDR3, the DNA is TGTGCCAGCAGCTCCGGGACTAGCGGGAGCCGAGTCGGTGAGCAGTTCTTC. This sequence joins TRBV5-4 and TRBJ2-1, with 14 bases identical to TRBD2. V shed 3 bases and J 9 bases; nucleotides not matched to a gene: 11. The CDR3 length is 17 residues. CDR1 SGHNT and CDR2 YYREEE come from the germline V gene (reference sequence).

The CDR3 DNA reads TGTGCCAGCAGCGGCCGGAGGGACACCTTC. As protein: CASSGRRDTF. The chain has TRBV5-6 and TRBJ1-2; D is unclear. Germline V CDR1 and CDR2: SGHDT, YYEEEE. V lost 4 bases to trimming and J lost 12 bases, with 10 bases between them. The CDR3 runs to 10 residues.

J is TRBJ1-5 and V is TRBV4-2; TRBD1 matches at 7 bases. Germline lookup yields CDR1 LGHNA and CDR2 YNFKEQ. Trimming took 0 bases from V and 4 from J; bases not matched to a gene: 3. The CDR3 is 15 residues long. The CDR3 coding sequence is TGTGCCAGCAGCCAAGAAGGGACAGCTAATCAGCCCCAGCATTTT. Amino acids: CASSQEGTANQPQHF.

This clone was seen only once. This rearrangement joins TRBV19 to TRBJ2-7; a possible D gene is TRBD1 (5 bases). This CDR3 spans 13 amino acids. V gave up 6 bases and J gave up 0 bases, with 9 bases separating them. Germline CDR1 reads LNHDA; CDR2 reads SQIVND (reference sequence). The CDR3 DNA is TGTGCCAGTAGAGGTCAGGGCTCCTACGAGCAGTACTTC. Translated, it gives CASRGQGSYEQYF.

In DNA, the CDR3 is TGCGCCAGCAGCAACAGCCAGGCTTCCTACAATGAGCAGTTCTTC. Amino acid sequence: CASSNSQASYNEQFF. The chain recombines TRBV5-1 with TRBJ2-1; D ambiguous. CDR3 length equals 15 residues. Germline V gives CDR1 SGHRS, CDR2 YFSETQ. V lost 4 bases and J 1 base, leaving 12 bases between the germline ends.

CDR3 protein: CASSLGQTNEQFF. DNA for the CDR3: TGTGCCAGCAGCTTAGGACAGACTAATGAGCAGTTCTTC. V is TRBV11-2 and J is TRBJ2-1, with D possibly being TRBD1 (5 bases). V was shortened by 1 base and J by 7 bases, with 8 bases between the two germline ends. This CDR3 has 13 residues. Germline V gene lookup returns CDR1 SGHAT and CDR2 FQNNGV.

The rearrangement links TRBV5-5 to TRBJ1-6; no firm D call. V was clipped by 5 bases and J by 5 bases, with 5 bases between them. This CDR3 region has 12 residues. Germline lookup yields CDR1 SGHKS and CDR2 YYEKEE (reference sequence). The CDR3 DNA reads TGTGCCAGCAGTCAAAATAATTCACCCCTCCACTTT. Protein product: CASSQNNSPLHF.

This clone showed up just once. The V call is TRBV10-3, the J call TRBJ2-1; weak D call: TRBD2 (6 bases). The V gene's germline CDR1 is ENHRY and CDR2 SYGVKD. The CDR3 spans 14 residues. V lost 8 bases, J lost 8 bases, and 19 bases lay in between. The DNA for the CDR3 is TGTGCCATCGGATCGGGGGTCCAAGACTATGAGCAGTTCTTC. Translated, it gives CAIGSGVQDYEQFF.

This chain uses TRBV3-1 (or the pseudogene TRBV3-2) with TRBJ1-5; the match to TRBD1 covers 11 bases. The trim removed 1 base at V and 3 bases at J, leaving 2 bases unmatched. Germline CDR1 and CDR2: LGHDT and YNNKEL (reference sequence). The CDR3 runs to 16 residues. This CDR3 reads CASSQGTGGLNQPQHF. The CDR3 DNA reads TGTGCCAGCAGCCAAGGGACAGGGGGCCTCAATCAGCCCCAGCATTTT.

The chain carries TRBV28 and TRBJ1-5, with 7 nucleotides matching TRBD1. The V gene's germline CDR1 is MDHEN and CDR2 SYDVKM. The CDR3 runs 16 residues. V lost 4 bases, J lost 11 bases, and 17 bases stayed unmatched. Here the CDR3 reads CASSSTTGAKRGAQHF. The DNA for the CDR3 is TGTGCCAGCAGTTCTACCACAGGGGCCAAGAGGGGGGCCCAGCATTTT.

This chain joins TRBV3-1 (or the pseudogene TRBV3-2) and TRBJ2-1; D is possibly TRBD2 (6 bases). Germline V gives CDR1 LGHDT, CDR2 YNNKEL (reference sequence). Trimming stripped 4 bases from V and 7 bases from J, with 17 bases between. This CDR3 comprises 15 residues. The CDR3: CASSLAGSRGNEQFF. The DNA of the CDR3 is TGTGCCAGCAGCCTTGCCGGGAGCCGAGGGAATGAGCAGTTCTTC.

The chain couples TRBV5-4 to TRBJ2-1, with TRBD2 identical over 8 bases. The CDR3 spans 14 residues. Germline CDR1 SGHNT, CDR2 YYREEE (reference sequence). V shed 0 bases and J 8 bases; nucleotides not matched to a gene: 4. CDR3 nucleotides: TGTGCCAGCAGCTTGGGGGCGGGAGGTTATGAGCAGTTCTTC. Protein product: CASSLGAGGYEQFF.

The J gene is TRBJ2-7, the V gene TRBV18, with D perhaps TRBD2 (6 bases). V dropped 2 bases and J dropped 1 base, with 15 bases sitting between them. The CDR3 runs 16 residues. Germline CDR1 is KGHSH and CDR2 is LQKENI. CDR3 region: CASSPFGGVSSYEQYF. The CDR3 DNA reads as TGTGCCAGCTCACCATTTGGAGGGGTTTCATCCTACGAGCAGTACTTC. Supplemented by reference TRBV18 and TRBJ2-7, the full variable domain reads NAGVMQNPRHLVRRRGQEARLRCSPMKGHSHVYWYRQLPEEGLKFMVYLQKENIIDESGMPKERFSAEFPKEGPSILRIQQVVRGDSAAYFCASSPFGGVSSYEQYFGPGTRLTVT.

The chain employs TRBV3-1 (or the pseudogene TRBV3-2) and TRBJ2-1, with 9 positions matching TRBD2. V was pared by 4 bases and J by 7 bases, with 5 bases of the junction left unmatched. The CDR3 has 14 residues. The germline CDR1 and CDR2 sequences are LGHDT and YNNKEL (reference sequence). The CDR3 is CASSPSGVGNEQFF. CDR3 bases: TGTGCCAGCAGCCCTAGCGGGGTCGGGAATGAGCAGTTCTTC.

This clone was seen once. The chain combines TRBV3-1 (or the pseudogene TRBV3-2) with TRBJ1-1, with TRBD1 as a possible D gene (6 bases). CDR1 is LGHDT, CDR2 YNNKEL, per germline (reference sequence). CDR3 size: 14 residues. The V end lost 5 bases, the J end lost 1 base, and 11 bases lay between the germline ends. CDR3 sequence: CASSSGTTNTEAFF. The CDR3 DNA reads TGTGCCAGCAGCTCCGGGACAACGAACACTGAAGCTTTCTTT.

The chain is built from TRBV2 and TRBJ2-1, with TRBD2 matching 9 bases. V was pared by 7 bases and J by 9 bases, with 4 bases of the junction left unmatched. The CDR3 contains 12 residues. Per germline, CDR1 SNHLY and CDR2 FYNNEI. The CDR3 here is CASTIAGAEQFF. CDR3 nucleotides: TGTGCCAGCACCATAGCGGGGGCTGAGCAGTTCTTC.